This T cell receptor beta chain was sequenced for a study of blood T cell repertoires in COVID-19. Study details: Some COVID-19 samples were acute and others convalescent; all came from the United States, Italy and Spain.

Per the original data handling: Reference gene primer amplification gave nucleated cell count estimates. TCRdb keeps only in-frame clones here, not all; method: immunoSEQ multiplex PCR. V, J and clone size were drawn from that table, and D and trimming were deduced from the DNA. The sample has around 220,000 clones; less than 85% are singletons. The CDR3 consists of 15 residues. J was trimmed by 9 bases and V by 2 bases; bases with no gene match: 7. Germline CDR1 reads SGHAT; CDR2 reads FQNNGV. This clone occurred once. The TCR was taken from a woman aged 80 or older with active or convalescent COVID-19. The J gene is TRBJ2-1, the V gene TRBV11-2; 10 bases map to TRBD2. The sample comprised peripheral blood. The chain's CDR3 is CASSLLPAGGSEQFF. CDR3 nucleotide sequence: TGTGCCAGCAGCTTACTTCCAGCGGGAGGGAGTGAGCAGTTCTTC.